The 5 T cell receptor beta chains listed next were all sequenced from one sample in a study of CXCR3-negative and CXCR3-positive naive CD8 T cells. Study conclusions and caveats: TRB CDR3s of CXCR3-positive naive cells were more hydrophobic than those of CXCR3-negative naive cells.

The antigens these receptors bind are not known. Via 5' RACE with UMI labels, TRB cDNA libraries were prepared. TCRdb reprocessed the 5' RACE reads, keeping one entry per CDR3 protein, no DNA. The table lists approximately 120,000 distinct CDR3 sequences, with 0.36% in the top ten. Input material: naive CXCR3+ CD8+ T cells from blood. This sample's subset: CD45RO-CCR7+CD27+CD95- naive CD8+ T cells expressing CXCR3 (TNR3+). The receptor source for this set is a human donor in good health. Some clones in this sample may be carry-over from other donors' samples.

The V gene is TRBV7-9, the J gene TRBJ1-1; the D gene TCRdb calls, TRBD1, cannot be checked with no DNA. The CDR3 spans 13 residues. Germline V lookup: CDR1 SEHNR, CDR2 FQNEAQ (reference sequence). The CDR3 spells CASRGVTGTEAFF.

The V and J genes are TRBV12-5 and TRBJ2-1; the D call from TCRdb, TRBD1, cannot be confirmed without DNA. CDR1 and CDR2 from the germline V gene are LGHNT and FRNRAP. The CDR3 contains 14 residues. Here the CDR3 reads CASGSLGGYNEQFF.

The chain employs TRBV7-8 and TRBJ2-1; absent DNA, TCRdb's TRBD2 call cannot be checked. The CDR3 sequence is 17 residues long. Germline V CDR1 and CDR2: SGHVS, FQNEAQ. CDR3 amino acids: CASSSNQRTTEGNEQFF.

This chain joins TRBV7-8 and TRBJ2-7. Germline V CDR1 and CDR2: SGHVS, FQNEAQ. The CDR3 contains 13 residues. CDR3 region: CASSPSGADEQYF.

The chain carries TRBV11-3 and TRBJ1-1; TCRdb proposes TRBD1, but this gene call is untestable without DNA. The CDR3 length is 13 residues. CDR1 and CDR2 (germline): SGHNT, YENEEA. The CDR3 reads CASILRGTVEAFF.